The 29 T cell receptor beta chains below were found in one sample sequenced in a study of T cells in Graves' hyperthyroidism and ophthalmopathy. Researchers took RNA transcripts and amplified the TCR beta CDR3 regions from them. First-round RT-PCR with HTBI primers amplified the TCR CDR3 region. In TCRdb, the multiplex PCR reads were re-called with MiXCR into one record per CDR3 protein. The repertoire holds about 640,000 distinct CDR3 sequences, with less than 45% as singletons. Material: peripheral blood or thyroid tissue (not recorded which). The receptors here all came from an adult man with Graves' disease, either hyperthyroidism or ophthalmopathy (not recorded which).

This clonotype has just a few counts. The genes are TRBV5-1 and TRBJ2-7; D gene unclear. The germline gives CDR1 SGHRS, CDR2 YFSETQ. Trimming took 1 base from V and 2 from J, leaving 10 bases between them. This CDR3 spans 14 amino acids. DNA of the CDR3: TGCGCCAGCAGCTTGTTAGGAAGCACCTACGAGCAGTACTTC. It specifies CASSLLGSTYEQYF.

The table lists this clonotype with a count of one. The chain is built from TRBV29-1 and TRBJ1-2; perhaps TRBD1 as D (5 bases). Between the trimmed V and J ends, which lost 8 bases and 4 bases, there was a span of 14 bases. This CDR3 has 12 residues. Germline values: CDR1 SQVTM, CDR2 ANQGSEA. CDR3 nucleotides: TGCAGCTCCCGGGACGTAGTCTATGGCTACACCTTC. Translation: CSSRDVVYGYTF.

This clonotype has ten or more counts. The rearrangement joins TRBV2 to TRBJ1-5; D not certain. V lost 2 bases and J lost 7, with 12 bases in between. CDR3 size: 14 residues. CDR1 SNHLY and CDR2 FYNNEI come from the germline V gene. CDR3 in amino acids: CASSERSGFQPQHF. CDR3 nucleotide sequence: TGTGCCAGCAGTGAAAGGTCGGGCTTCCAGCCCCAGCATTTT.

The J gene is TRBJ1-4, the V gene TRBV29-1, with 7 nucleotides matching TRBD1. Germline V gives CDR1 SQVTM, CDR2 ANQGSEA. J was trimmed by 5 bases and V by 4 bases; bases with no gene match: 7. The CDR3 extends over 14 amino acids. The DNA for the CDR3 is TGCAGCGTTGGGAGACAGGGAATGAATGAAAAACTGTTTTTT. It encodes CSVGRQGMNEKLFF.

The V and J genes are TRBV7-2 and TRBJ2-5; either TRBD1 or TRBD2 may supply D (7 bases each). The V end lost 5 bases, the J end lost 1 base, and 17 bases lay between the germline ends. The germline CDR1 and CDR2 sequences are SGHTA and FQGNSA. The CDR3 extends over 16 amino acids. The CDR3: CASSPTGRATQETQYF. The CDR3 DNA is TGTGCCAGCAGCCCGACAGGGAGGGCGACCCAAGAGACCCAGTACTTC.

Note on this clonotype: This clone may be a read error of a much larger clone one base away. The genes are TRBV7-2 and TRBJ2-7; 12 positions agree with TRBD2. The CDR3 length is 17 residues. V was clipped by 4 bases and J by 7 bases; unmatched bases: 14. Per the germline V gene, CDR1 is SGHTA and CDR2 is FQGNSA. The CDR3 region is CASSSLAGGTSLREQYF. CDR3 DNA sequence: TGTGCCAGCAGCTCACTAGCGGGAGGTACCTCACTACGAGAGCAGTACTTC.

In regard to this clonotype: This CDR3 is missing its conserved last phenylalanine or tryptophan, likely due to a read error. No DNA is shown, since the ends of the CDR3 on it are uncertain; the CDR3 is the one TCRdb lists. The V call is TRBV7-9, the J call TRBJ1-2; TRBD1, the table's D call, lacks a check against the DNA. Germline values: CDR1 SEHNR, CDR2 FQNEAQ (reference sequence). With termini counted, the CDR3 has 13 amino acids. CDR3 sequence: CASSQPGTMATQS.

CDR3 residues: CSARVGGSDTEAFF. CDR3 nucleotide sequence: TGCAGTGCTAGAGTAGGGGGCTCTGACACTGAAGCTTTCTTT. The chain combines TRBV20-1 with TRBJ1-1; 7 bases are a match to TRBD1. The ends lost 1 base at V and 3 bases at J; junction bases unmatched: 5. The germline gives CDR1 DFQATT, CDR2 SNEGSKA (reference sequence). CDR3 length: 14 amino acids.

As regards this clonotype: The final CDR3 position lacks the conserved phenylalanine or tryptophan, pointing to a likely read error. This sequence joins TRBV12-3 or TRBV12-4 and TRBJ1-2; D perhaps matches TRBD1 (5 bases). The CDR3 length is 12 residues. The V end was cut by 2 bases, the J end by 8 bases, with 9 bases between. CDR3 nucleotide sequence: TGTGCCAGCAGTTTATCGGGGGACGGCTACACCCTC. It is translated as CASSLSGDGYTL.

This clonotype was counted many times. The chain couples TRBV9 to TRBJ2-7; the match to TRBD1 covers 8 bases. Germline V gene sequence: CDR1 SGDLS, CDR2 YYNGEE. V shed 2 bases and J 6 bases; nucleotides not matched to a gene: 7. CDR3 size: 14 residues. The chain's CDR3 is CASSVSQGAGEQYF. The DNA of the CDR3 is TGTGCCAGCAGCGTTAGCCAGGGGGCGGGCGAGCAGTACTTC.

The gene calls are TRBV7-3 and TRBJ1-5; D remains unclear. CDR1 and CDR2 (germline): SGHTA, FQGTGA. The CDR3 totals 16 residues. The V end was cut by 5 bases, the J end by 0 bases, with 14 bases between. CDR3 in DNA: TGTGCCAGCAGCCCCGGCCGGGTTTTTAGCAATCAGCCCCAGCATTTT. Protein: CASSPGRVFSNQPQHF.

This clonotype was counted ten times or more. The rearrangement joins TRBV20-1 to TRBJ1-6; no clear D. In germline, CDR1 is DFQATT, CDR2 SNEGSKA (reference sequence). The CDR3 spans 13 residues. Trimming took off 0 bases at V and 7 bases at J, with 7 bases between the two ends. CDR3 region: CSARDHWNSPLHF. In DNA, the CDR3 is TGCAGTGCTAGAGATCATTGGAATTCACCCCTCCACTTT.

The CDR3 loop reads CSAGRQGTTEAFF. The CDR3 bases are TGCAGCGCAGGACGACAGGGGACCACTGAAGCTTTCTTT. The chain recombines TRBV29-1 with TRBJ1-1; TRBD1 matches at 8 bases. In germline, CDR1 is SQVTM, CDR2 ANQGSEA. J lost 4 bases, V lost 7 bases, and 8 bases had no gene match. The CDR3 covers 13 residues. Supplemented by reference TRBV29-1 and TRBJ1-1, the full variable domain reads SAVISQKPSRDICQRGTSLTIQCQVDSQVTMMFWYRQQPGQSLTLIATANQGSEATYESGFVIDKFPISRPNLTFSTLTVSNMSPEDSSIYLCSAGRQGTTEAFFGQGTRLTVV.

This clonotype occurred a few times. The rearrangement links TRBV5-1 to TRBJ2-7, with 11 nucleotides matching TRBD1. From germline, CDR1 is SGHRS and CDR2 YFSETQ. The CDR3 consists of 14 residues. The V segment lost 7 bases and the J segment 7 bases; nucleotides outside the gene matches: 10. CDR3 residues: CASERGQGAKEQYF. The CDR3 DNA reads TGCGCCAGCGAAAGAGGACAGGGGGCGAAGGAGCAGTACTTC.

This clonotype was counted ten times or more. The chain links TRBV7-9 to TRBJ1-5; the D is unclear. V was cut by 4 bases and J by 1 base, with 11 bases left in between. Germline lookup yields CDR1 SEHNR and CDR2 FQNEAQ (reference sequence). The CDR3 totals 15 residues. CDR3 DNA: TGTGCCAGCAGCTCGGACGGGGAGAGCAATCAGCCCCAGCATTTT. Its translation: CASSSDGESNQPQHF.

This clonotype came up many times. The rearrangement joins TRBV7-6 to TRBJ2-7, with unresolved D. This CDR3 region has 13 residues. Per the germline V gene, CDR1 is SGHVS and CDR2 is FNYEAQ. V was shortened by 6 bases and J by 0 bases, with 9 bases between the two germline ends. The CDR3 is CASSSDPSYEQYF. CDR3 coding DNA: TGTGCCAGCAGTTCCGATCCCTCCTACGAGCAGTACTTC.

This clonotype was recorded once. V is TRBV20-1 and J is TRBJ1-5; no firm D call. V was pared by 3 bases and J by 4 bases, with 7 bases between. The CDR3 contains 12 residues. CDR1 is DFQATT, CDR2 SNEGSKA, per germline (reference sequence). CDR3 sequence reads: CSASALNQPQHF. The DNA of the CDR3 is TGCAGTGCTAGTGCACTTAATCAGCCCCAGCATTTT.

The CDR3 DNA follows: TGCGCCAGCAGCTCTGACCGATTGGGGAATTCACCCCTCCACTTT. It specifies CASSSDRLGNSPLHF. The chain has TRBV5-1 and TRBJ1-6; D gene uncertain. This CDR3 has 15 amino acids. Germline values: CDR1 SGHRS, CDR2 YFSETQ. The V gene lost 3 bases and the J gene lost 7 bases, with 14 bases spanning the gap.

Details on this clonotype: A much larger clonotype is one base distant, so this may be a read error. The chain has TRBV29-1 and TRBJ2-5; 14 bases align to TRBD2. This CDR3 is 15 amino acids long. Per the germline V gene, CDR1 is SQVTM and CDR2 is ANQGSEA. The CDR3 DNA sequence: TGCGGCGTTCACGGACTAGCGGGAGGCCAAGAGACCCAGTACTTC. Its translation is CGVHGLAGGQETQYF.

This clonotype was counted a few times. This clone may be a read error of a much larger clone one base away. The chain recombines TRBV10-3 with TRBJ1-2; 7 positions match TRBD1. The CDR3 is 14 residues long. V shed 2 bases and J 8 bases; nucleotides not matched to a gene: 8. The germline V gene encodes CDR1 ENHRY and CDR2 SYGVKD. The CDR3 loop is CAISEPQRTGGYTF. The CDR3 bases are TGTGCCATCAGTGAGCCGCAGAGGACAGGAGGCTACACCTTC.

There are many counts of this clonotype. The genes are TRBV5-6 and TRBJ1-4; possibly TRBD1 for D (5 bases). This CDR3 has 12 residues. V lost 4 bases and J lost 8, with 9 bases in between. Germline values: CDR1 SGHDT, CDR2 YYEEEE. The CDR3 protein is CASSRGEEKLFF. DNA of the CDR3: TGTGCCAGCAGCAGGGGAGAGGAAAAACTGTTTTTT.

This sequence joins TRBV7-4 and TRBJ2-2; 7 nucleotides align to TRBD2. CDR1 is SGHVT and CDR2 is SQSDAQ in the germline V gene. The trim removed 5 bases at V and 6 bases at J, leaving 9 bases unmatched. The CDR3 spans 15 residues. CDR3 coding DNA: TGTGCCAGCAGCCAAGATGGCGGGAGTCCCGGGGAGCTGTTTTTT. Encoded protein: CASSQDGGSPGELFF.

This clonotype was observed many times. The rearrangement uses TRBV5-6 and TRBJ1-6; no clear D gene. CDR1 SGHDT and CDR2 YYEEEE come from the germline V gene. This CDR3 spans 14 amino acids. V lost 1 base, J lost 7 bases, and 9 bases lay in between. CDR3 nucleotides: TGTGCCAGCAGCTTGCTTGGGAACAATTCACCCCTCCACTTT. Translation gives CASSLLGNNSPLHF. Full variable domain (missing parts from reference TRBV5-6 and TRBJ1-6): DAGVTQSPTHLIKTRGQQVTLRCSPKSGHDTVSWYQQALGQGPQFIFQYYEEEERQRGNFPDRFSGHQFPNYSSELNVNALLLGDSALYLCASSLLGNNSPLHFGNGTRLTVT.

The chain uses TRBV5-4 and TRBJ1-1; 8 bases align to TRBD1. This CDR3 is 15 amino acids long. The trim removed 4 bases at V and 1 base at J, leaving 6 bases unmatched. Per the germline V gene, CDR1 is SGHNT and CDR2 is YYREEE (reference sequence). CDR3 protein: CASSALGTGNTEAFF. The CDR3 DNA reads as TGTGCCAGCAGCGCCCTCGGGACAGGGAACACTGAAGCTTTCTTT.

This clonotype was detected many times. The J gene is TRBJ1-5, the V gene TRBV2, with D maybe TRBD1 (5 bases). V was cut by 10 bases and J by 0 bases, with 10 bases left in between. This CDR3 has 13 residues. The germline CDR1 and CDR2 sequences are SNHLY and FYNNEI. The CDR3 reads CATRDGSNQPQHF. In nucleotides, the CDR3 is TGTGCCACCCGGGACGGTAGCAATCAGCCCCAGCATTTT.

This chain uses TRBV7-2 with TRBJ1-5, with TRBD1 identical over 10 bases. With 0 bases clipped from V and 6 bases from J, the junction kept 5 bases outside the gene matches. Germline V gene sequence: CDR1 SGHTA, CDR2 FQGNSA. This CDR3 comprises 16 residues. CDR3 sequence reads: CASSLATGGGSQPQHF. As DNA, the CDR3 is TGTGCCAGCAGCTTAGCGACAGGGGGCGGTAGTCAGCCCCAGCATTTT.

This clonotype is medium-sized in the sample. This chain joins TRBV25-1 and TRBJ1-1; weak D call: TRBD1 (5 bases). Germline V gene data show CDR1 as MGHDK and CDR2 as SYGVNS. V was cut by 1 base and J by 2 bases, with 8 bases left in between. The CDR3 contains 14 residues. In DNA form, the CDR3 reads TGTGCCAGCAGTGAATGGGGCGATAACACTGAAGCTTTCTTT. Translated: CASSEWGDNTEAFF.

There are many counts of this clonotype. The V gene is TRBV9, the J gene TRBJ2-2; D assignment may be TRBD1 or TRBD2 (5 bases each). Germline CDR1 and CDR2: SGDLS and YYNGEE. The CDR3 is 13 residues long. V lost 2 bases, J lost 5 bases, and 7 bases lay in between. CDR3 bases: TGTGCCAGCAGCGTGGGACGGACCGGGGAGCTGTTTTTT. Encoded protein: CASSVGRTGELFF.

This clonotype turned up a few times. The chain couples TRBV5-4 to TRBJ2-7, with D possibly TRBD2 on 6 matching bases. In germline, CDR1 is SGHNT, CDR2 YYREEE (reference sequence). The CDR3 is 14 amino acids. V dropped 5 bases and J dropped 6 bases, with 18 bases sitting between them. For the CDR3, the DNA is TGTGCCAGCAGTACCCCGGGACTTGTAACCGAGCAGTACTTC. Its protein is CASSTPGLVTEQYF.